These T cell receptor beta chains were read from a single sample in a study of blood T cell repertoires in COVID-19. The repertoire was sequenced with immunoSEQ multiplex PCR; TCRdb's copy has only in-frame clones and lacks some. The sample holds 250,000 or so clones, 80% to 90% seen once. The sample was peripheral blood. These TCRs come from a woman in her thirties or forties who had recovered from COVID-19. Each CDR3 is given with its conserved first and last residue. A D gene is named only where the DNA matches it firmly. Clone size is not always given. Where it is, it says once, few, many or a class for expanded clones.

d_gene: .; abundance: few; v_gene: TRBV3-1/TRBV3-2; j_gene: TRBJ2-1; CDR3nt: TGTGCCAGCAGCCAGATCGGACAACCCTACAATGAGCAGTTCTTC; CDR3aa: CASSQIGQPYNEQFF
d_gene: TRBD2; abundance: .; v_gene: TRBV5-1; j_gene: TRBJ2-5; CDR3nt: TGCGCCAGCAGCTTAGCGGGGGCCCGGGGGGAGACCCAGTACTTC; CDR3aa: CASSLAGARGETQYF
d_gene: TRBD1; abundance: .; v_gene: TRBV29-1; j_gene: TRBJ1-3; CDR3nt: TGCAGCGCCAGTGGGGCAGGGGGGAAAAGCTCTGGAAACACCATATATTTT; CDR3aa: CSASGAGGKSSGNTIYF
d_gene: TRBD2; abundance: .; v_gene: TRBV18; j_gene: TRBJ2-1; CDR3nt: TGTGCCAGCTCCGCAAACGGGGGGTCCTACAATGAGCAGTTCTTC; CDR3aa: CASSANGGSYNEQFF
d_gene: TRBD1; abundance: .; v_gene: TRBV6-6; j_gene: TRBJ2-5; CDR3nt: TGTGCCAGCAGATCAAGGGACAGGCCTGACGGAGAGACCCAGTACTTC; CDR3aa: CASRSRDRPDGETQYF
d_gene: .; abundance: .; v_gene: TRBV7-2; j_gene: TRBJ1-2; CDR3nt: TGTGCCAGCAGCCCCAGGGGTTTTAACTATGGCTACACCTTC; CDR3aa: CASSPRGFNYGYTF
d_gene: TRBD2; abundance: .; v_gene: TRBV18; j_gene: TRBJ2-5; CDR3nt: TGTGCCAGCTCACGGGGGCTAGCGGGCGTAGGACAAGAGACCCAGTACTTC; CDR3aa: CASSRGLAGVGQETQYF
d_gene: .; abundance: .; v_gene: TRBV3-1/TRBV3-2; j_gene: TRBJ1-5; CDR3nt: TGTGCCAGCAGCCCCCTCCACGGTCCCCAGCATTTT; CDR3aa: CASSPLHGPQHF
d_gene: .; abundance: .; v_gene: TRBV30; j_gene: TRBJ1-5; CDR3nt: TGTGCCTGGAGTCGCCCCGACATCTATCAGCCCCAGCATTTT; CDR3aa: CAWSRPDIYQPQHF
d_gene: .; abundance: .; v_gene: TRBV30; j_gene: TRBJ2-7; CDR3nt: TGTGCCTGGACGAGACAGGACTCCTACGAGCAGTACTTC; CDR3aa: CAWTRQDSYEQYF
d_gene: .; abundance: .; v_gene: TRBV28; j_gene: TRBJ1-6; CDR3nt: TGTGCCAGCAAGAGTCACTATAATTCACCCCTCCACTTT; CDR3aa: CASKSHYNSPLHF